What follows describes a single TCR beta chain. This CDR3 has 19 residues. Germline-derived CDR1 and CDR2 are MNHEY and SVGAGI. The trim removed 5 bases at V and 0 bases at J, leaving 14 bases unmatched. The data originate from a study of T-cell memory formation after mild COVID-19. TCRdb reprocessed the 5' RACE reads with MiXCR, giving one entry per CDR3 protein. The data contain under 200,000 distinct CDR3 sequences, roughly a third of them singletons. J is TRBJ2-1 and V is TRBV6-5; 9 bases are a match to TRBD1. What was sequenced was PBMCs or a T cell subset sorted from them (not recorded which). The clonotype comes from an adult woman who had mild COVID-19 (a few samples of this study predate the infection). Cell type and time point are not known. In DNA, the CDR3 is TGTGCCAGCAGTGCGGGACAGGGAGGGGGTACGAGCTCCTACAATGAGCAGTTCTTC. This sequence encodes CASSAGQGGGTSSYNEQFF.